Each of the 25 T cell receptor beta chains below was sequenced from the same sample in a study of blood T cell repertoires in COVID-19. Sequencing was performed with immunoSEQ multiplex PCR; in TCRdb, only in-frame clones are kept and a portion is missing. The repertoire includes around 110,000 clones, less than 90% of them detected once, and approximately 2.1% sits in the top ten. The sample taken for sequencing was peripheral blood. These TCRs come from a man aged 25-45 years with acute or convalescent COVID-19.

V gene TRBV9 combines with J gene TRBJ1-4, with D perhaps TRBD1 (6 bases). Germline V gene data show CDR1 as SGDLS and CDR2 as YYNGEE. The V gene lost 4 bases and the J gene lost 8 bases, with 15 bases spanning the gap. The CDR3 totals 14 residues. In DNA, the CDR3 is TGTGCCAGCAGCTCCCCGAAGCAGGGGGAAAAACTGTTTTTT. This sequence encodes CASSSPKQGEKLFF. The variable domain in full, completed from reference TRBV9 and TRBJ1-4, reads DSGVTQTPKHLITATGQRVTLRCSPRSGDLSVYWYQQSLDQGLQFLIQYYNGEERAKGNILERFSAQQFPDLHSELNLSSLELGDSALYFCASSSPKQGEKLFFGSGTQLSVL.

The genes are TRBV19 and TRBJ2-3, with D maybe TRBD2 (5 bases). The CDR3 has 14 amino acids. Trimming pared 3 bases from V and 3 bases from J, leaving 10 bases between. Germline V gene lookup returns CDR1 LNHDA and CDR2 SQIVND (reference sequence). The CDR3 region has the DNA TGTGCCAGTAGTATTCAGCGGACTACAGATACGCAGTATTTT. It is translated as CASSIQRTTDTQYF.

For the CDR3, the DNA is TGTGCCAGCAGCTTGGTCGGCAGCGGCGGGTACAGGGCCCAGCATTTT. Protein product: CASSLVGSGGYRAQHF. The rearrangement joins TRBV5-6 to TRBJ1-5; TRBD1 is a possible D gene (6 bases). The CDR3 extends over 16 amino acids. The V end lost 0 bases, the J end lost 11 bases, and 21 bases lay between the germline ends. CDR1 and CDR2 (germline): SGHDT, YYEEEE.

The rearrangement joins TRBV11-2 to TRBJ2-3, with D unclear. The CDR3 spans 15 residues. Germline CDR1 reads SGHAT; CDR2 reads FQNNGV. The V end was cut by 5 bases, the J end by 2 bases, with 14 bases between. In DNA form, the CDR3 reads TGTGCCAGCAGCCCCACCGACGGAGTCACAGATACGCAGTATTTT. It specifies CASSPTDGVTDTQYF.

The CDR3 here is CASSQSRGTGELFF. The CDR3 DNA reads TGCGCCAGCAGCCAATCTAGAGGCACCGGGGAGCTGTTTTTT. This chain joins TRBV4-3 and TRBJ2-2; D unclear. Germline loops: CDR1 LGHNA, CDR2 YSLEER. This CDR3 has 14 residues. The V and J ends lost 2 bases and 4 bases respectively, with 8 bases between them.

This clone was found a few times. J is TRBJ2-7 and V is TRBV6-6; no firm D call. In germline, CDR1 is MNHNY, CDR2 SVGAGI (reference sequence). Deletions cut 4 bases from V and 6 bases from J, with 13 bases between. CDR3 length equals 13 residues. CDR3 sequence: CASSSPTGSEQYF. CDR3 bases: TGTGCCAGCAGTTCCCCTACCGGGTCCGAGCAGTACTTC.

This clone was seen only a few times. The J gene is TRBJ1-1, the V gene TRBV25-1; no clear D gene. V was shortened by 2 bases and J by 5 bases, with 6 bases between the two germline ends. Germline-derived CDR1 and CDR2 are MGHDK and SYGVNS. The CDR3 spans 12 residues. The CDR3 DNA reads as TGTGCCAGCAGTGAAGGGCCAACTGAAGCTTTCTTT. Residues: CASSEGPTEAFF. Looking up the rest from reference TRBV25-1 and TRBJ1-1 gives the full variable domain: EADIYQTPRYLVIGTGKKITLECSQTMGHDKMYWYQQDPGMELHLIHYSYGVNSTEKGDLSSESTVSRIRTEHFPLTLESARPSHTSQYLCASSEGPTEAFFGQGTRLTVV.

The chain carries TRBV13 and TRBJ2-1; possible D gene TRBD2, 5 bases. Looked up from germline, CDR1 is PRHDT and CDR2 is FYEKMQ (reference sequence). The CDR3 sequence is 14 residues long. V gave up 1 base and J gave up 6 bases, with 10 bases separating them. The CDR3 protein is CASSLELEGNEQFF. The CDR3 DNA is TGTGCCAGCAGCTTAGAACTAGAAGGCAATGAGCAGTTCTTC. The full variable domain, with the rest looked up from reference TRBV13 and TRBJ2-1, is AAGVIQSPRHLIKEKRETATLKCYPIPRHDTVYWYQQGPGQDPQFLISFYEKMQSDKGSIPDRFSAQQFSDYHSELNMSSLELGDSALYFCASSLELEGNEQFFGPGTRLTVL.

The V call is TRBV6-5, the J call TRBJ1-6; 10 bases map to TRBD1. The germline V gene encodes CDR1 MNHEY and CDR2 SVGAGI. The CDR3 length is 15 residues. The trim removed 7 bases at V and 7 bases at J, leaving 7 bases unmatched. The CDR3 reads CASTRDRGQNSPLHF. In DNA form, the CDR3 reads TGTGCCAGCACCAGGGACAGGGGCCAAAATTCACCCCTCCACTTT.

This chain uses TRBV5-1 with TRBJ2-2; TRBD2 matches at 10 bases. Losses at the gene ends were 3 bases for V and 4 bases for J; bases not matched to a gene: 9. This CDR3 is built from 17 residues. Germline lookup yields CDR1 SGHRS and CDR2 YFSETQ. The CDR3 reads CASSSRASGGVTGELFF. The CDR3 DNA reads as TGCGCCAGCAGCTCCCGGGCTAGCGGGGGAGTCACCGGGGAGCTGTTTTTT.

The chain has TRBV5-4 and TRBJ1-2; TRBD1 agrees at 8 bases. CDR1 SGHNT and CDR2 YYREEE come from the germline V gene (reference sequence). The CDR3 consists of 15 residues. V lost 6 bases to trimming and J lost 8 bases; unmatched junction nucleotides: 15. The CDR3 DNA reads as TGTGCCAGCACCACCCCCCCACAGGGGGAGGCAGGCTACACCTTC. Amino acids: CASTTPPQGEAGYTF.

The chain links TRBV4-1 to TRBJ1-1, with D unclear. Trimming left V 5 bases short and J 3 bases short, with 7 bases between. From germline, CDR1 is MGHRA and CDR2 YSYEKL. The CDR3 has 12 amino acids. CDR3 sequence: CASSTQDTEAFF. The DNA of the CDR3 is TGCGCCAGCAGCACCCAGGACACTGAAGCTTTCTTT.

The chain has TRBV19 and TRBJ1-2; D uncertain. The CDR3 covers 16 residues. Per germline, CDR1 LNHDA and CDR2 SQIVND (reference sequence). V gave up 3 bases and J gave up 3 bases, with 17 bases separating them. As DNA, the CDR3 is TGTGCCAGTAGTATTAGCGGCGGCGGAAACCACTATGGCTACACCTTC. Its translation is CASSISGGGNHYGYTF.

The chain recombines TRBV12-3 or TRBV12-4 with TRBJ2-7; TRBD1 agrees at 9 bases. J gave up 6 bases and V 4 bases, and 4 bases lay outside the gene matches. The CDR3 sequence is 13 residues long. The CDR3 loop is CASSSGQGGEQYF. The CDR3 nucleotides are TGTGCCAGCAGTTCGGGACAGGGCGGCGAGCAGTACTTC.

This chain links TRBV19 with TRBJ2-7; no definite D call. Trimming shortened V by 4 bases and J by 3 bases, and 19 bases separated the two germline ends. CDR1 LNHDA and CDR2 SQIVND come from the germline V gene (reference sequence). This CDR3 comprises 16 residues. For the CDR3, the DNA is TGTGCCAGTAGTACCTTACCGGGTAGCAGCCGCTACGAGCAGTACGTC. It is translated as CASSTLPGSSRYEQYV.

The chain has TRBV18 and TRBJ1-4; 9 nucleotides line up with TRBD1. The CDR3 has 14 amino acids. Germline lookup yields CDR1 KGHSH and CDR2 LQKENI. Trimming at V came to 6 bases and at J to 6 bases, leaving 5 bases not matched to a gene. In DNA, the CDR3 is TGTGCCAGCTCCCCGACAGGGGGAGATGAAAAACTGTTTTTT. It is translated as CASSPTGGDEKLFF.

This clone was detected once. This chain connects TRBV6-5 to TRBJ1-1, with 8 bases fitting TRBD1. The CDR3 runs to 15 residues. Germline values: CDR1 MNHEY, CDR2 SVGAGI. J gave up 7 bases and V 8 bases, and 15 bases lay outside the gene matches. In nucleotides, the CDR3 is TGTGCCAGCCCAGTGGGGACAGGTCTCGGGGGTGAAGCTTTCTTT. Translation: CASPVGTGLGGEAFF.

The chain uses TRBV5-1 and TRBJ1-4, with TRBD1 matching over 8 bases. The CDR3 covers 16 residues. Germline CDR1 and CDR2: SGHRS and YFSETQ. The V and J ends lost 4 bases and 5 bases, in that order; junction bases with no gene match: 10. The CDR3 sequence: CASSKSSGTGNEKLFF. In DNA, the CDR3 is TGCGCCAGCAGCAAATCATCCGGGACAGGCAATGAAAAACTGTTTTTT.

As to this clone: Other DNA sequences in this specimen translate into the identical CDR3. The chain couples TRBV3-1 (or the pseudogene TRBV3-2) to TRBJ2-5, with D perhaps matching TRBD2 (6 bases). This CDR3 is 14 amino acids long. V gave up 0 bases and J gave up 2 bases, with 7 bases separating them. Germline V gene data show CDR1 as LGHDT and CDR2 as YNNKEL (reference sequence). The CDR3 is CASSQESGQETQYF. The CDR3 bases are TGTGCCAGCAGCCAAGAGAGCGGGCAAGAGACCCAGTACTTC.

CDR3 residues: CASSISSQETQYF. The CDR3 nucleotides read TGTGCCAGTAGTATATCCAGTCAAGAGACCCAGTACTTC. V and J are TRBV19 and TRBJ2-5; D gene uncertain. CDR1 is LNHDA, CDR2 SQIVND, per germline (reference sequence). This CDR3 has 13 amino acids. V lost 2 bases and J lost 2, with 6 bases in between.

J is TRBJ2-1 and V is TRBV7-6; possibly TRBD2 for D (7 bases). V was pared by 3 bases and J by 8 bases, with 14 bases between. The germline V gene encodes CDR1 SGHVS and CDR2 FNYEAQ. The CDR3 is 14 amino acids. The CDR3 sequence is CASSLQGRVDEQFF. CDR3 DNA sequence: TGTGCCAGCAGCTTGCAGGGGAGGGTGGATGAGCAGTTCTTC.

The rearrangement uses TRBV7-9 and TRBJ2-1; 9 bases match TRBD1. Unmatched junction bases numbered 9, after V lost 3 bases and J lost 9 bases. The CDR3 is 15 residues long. Germline assignment: CDR1 SEHNR and CDR2 FQNEAQ (reference sequence). DNA of the CDR3: TGTGCCAGCAGCTTCAGTCAGGACAGGGGTCTTGAGCAGTTCTTC. Residues: CASSFSQDRGLEQFF.

The V gene is TRBV11-1, the J gene TRBJ2-7; 11 positions match TRBD2. CDR3 length: 15 amino acids. From germline, CDR1 is SGHAT and CDR2 FQDESV (reference sequence). V was clipped by 4 bases and J by 2 bases; unmatched bases: 4. Here the CDR3 reads CASSSGLAETYEQYF. In DNA form, the CDR3 reads TGTGCCAGCAGCTCGGGACTAGCGGAAACCTACGAGCAGTACTTC.

The CDR3: CATSEPSVRDRGGYSNQPQHF. The CDR3, as DNA: TGTGCCACCAGTGAACCTTCCGTAAGGGACAGGGGTGGTTATAGCAATCAGCCCCAGCATTTT. The genes are TRBV24-1 and TRBJ1-5, with 10 bases identical to TRBD1. CDR1 is KGHDR and CDR2 is SFDVKD in the germline V gene. The CDR3 is made up of 21 amino acids. J was trimmed by 0 bases and V by 4 bases; bases with no gene match: 17.

Many counts were recorded for this clone. CDR3 coding DNA: TGTGCCAGCAGCAGGTCAGGGGCCGAGCAGTACTTC. Translation: CASSRSGAEQYF. The V call is TRBV13, the J call TRBJ2-7; TRBD1 might be the D (6 bases). Trimming stripped 5 bases from V and 6 bases from J, with 11 bases between. CDR3 length equals 12 residues. Germline V gene data show CDR1 as PRHDT and CDR2 as FYEKMQ (reference sequence).